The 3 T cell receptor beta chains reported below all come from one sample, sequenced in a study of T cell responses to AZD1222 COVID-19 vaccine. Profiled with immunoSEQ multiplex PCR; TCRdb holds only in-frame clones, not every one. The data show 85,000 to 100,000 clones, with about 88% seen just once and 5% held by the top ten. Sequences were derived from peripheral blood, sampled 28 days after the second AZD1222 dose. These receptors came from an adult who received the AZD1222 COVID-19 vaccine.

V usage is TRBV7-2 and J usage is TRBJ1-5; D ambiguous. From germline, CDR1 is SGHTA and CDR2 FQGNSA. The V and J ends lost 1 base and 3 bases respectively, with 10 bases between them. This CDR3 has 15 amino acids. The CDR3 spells CASSLDPGHNQPQHF. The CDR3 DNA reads TGTGCCAGCAGCTTAGATCCGGGTCACAATCAGCCCCAGCATTTT.

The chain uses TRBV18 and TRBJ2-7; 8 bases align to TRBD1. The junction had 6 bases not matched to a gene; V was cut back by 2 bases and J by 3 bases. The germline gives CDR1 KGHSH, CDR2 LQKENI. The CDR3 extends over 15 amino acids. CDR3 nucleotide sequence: TGTGCCAGCTCACCAAGTACAGGGGGAGGCTACGAGCAGTACTTC. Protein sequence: CASSPSTGGGYEQYF.

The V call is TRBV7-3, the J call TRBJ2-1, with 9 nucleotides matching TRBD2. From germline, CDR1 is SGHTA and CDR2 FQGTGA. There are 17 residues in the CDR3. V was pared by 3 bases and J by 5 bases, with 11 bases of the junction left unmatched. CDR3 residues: CASSFEGLAVANNEQFF. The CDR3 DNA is TGTGCCAGCAGCTTTGAGGGACTAGCCGTTGCCAACAATGAGCAGTTCTTC.